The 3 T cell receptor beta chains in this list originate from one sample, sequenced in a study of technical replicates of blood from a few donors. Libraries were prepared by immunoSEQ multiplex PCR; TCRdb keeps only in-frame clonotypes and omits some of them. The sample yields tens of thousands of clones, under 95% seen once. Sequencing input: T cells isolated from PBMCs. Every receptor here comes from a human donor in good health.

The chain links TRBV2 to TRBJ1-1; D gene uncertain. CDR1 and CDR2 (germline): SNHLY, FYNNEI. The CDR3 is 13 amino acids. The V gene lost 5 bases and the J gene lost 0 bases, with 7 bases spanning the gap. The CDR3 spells CASSPELNTEAFF. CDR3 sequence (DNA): TGTGCCAGCAGTCCGGAGTTGAACACTGAAGCTTTCTTT.

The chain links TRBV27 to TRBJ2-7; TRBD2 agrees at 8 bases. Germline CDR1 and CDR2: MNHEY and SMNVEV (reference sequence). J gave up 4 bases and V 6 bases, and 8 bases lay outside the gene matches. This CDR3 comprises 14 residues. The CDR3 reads CASSPPGGPYEQYF. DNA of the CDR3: TGTGCCAGCAGCCCCCCGGGGGGGCCGTACGAGCAGTACTTC.

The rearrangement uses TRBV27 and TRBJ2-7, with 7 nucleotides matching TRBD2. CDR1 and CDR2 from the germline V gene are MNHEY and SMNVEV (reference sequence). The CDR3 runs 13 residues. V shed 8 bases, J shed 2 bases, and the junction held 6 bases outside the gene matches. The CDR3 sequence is CASGLAVTYEQYF. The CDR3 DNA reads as TGTGCCAGCGGGCTAGCGGTCACCTACGAGCAGTACTTC.